This T cell receptor beta chain was recovered during a study of cytomegalovirus exposure and HLA in healthy donors. Across the whole study: Most donors, more than 80% of several hundred genotyped, fell in the Caucasian-associated ancestry cluster. Study observations and caveats: Across donors, most TCRs were seen rarely, yet some public ones were widespread.

PCR amplification relied on 60 Vbeta primers (plus 13 Jbeta primers). TCRdb's table, derived via immunoSEQ multiplex PCR, lists solely in-frame clones and lacks some. The table lists around 80,000 clones. CDR1 SGHVS and CDR2 FQNEAQ come from the germline V gene. The CDR3 runs 13 residues. V lost 7 bases and J lost 6; bases outside the gene matches: 5. In the case of this clone: Its antigen remains unidentified.

The sequence was obtained from a boy between 5 and 17 years old in good health and CMV-seronegative. Sequencing was done on a sample of PBMCs. The chain has TRBV7-8 and TRBJ2-2, with 7 bases lining up with TRBD2. The CDR3, as DNA: TGTGCCAGCATAGCGGGTTCATCCGGGGAGCTGTTTTTT. Translated: CASIAGSSGELFF.